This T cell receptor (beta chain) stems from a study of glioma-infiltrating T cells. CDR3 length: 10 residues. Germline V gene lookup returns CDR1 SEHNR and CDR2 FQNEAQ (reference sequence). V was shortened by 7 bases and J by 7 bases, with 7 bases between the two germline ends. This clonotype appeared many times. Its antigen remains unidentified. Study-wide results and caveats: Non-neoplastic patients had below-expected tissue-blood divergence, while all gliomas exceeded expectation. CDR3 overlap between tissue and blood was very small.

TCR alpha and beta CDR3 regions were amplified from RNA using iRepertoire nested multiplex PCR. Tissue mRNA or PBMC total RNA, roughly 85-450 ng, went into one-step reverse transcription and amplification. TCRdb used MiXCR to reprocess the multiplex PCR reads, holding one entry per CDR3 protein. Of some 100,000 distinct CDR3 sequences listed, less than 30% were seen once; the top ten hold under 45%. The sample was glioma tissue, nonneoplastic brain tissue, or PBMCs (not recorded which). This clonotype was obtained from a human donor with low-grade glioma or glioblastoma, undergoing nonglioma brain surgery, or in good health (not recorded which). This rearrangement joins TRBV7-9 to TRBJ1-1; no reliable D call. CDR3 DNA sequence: TGTGCCAGCACCTTGGGTGAAGCTTTCTTT. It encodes CASTLGEAFF. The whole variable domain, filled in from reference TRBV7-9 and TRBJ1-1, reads DTGVSQNPRHKITKRGQNVTFRCDPISEHNRLYWYRQTLGQGPEFLTYFQNEAQLEKSRLLSDRFSAERPKGSFSTLEIQRTEQGDSAMYLCASTLGEAFFGQGTRLTVV.